A selection of T cell receptor beta chains follows, all from one sample in a study of regulatory T cells in long-lasting Graves disease. TCRdb fed the multiplex PCR reads into MiXCR, producing one record per CDR3 protein. The sample records over 500,000 distinct CDR3 sequences, roughly 16% being singletons. These same data were also listed under a study on T cells in Graves' hyperthyroidism and ophthalmopathy.

The sample was peripheral blood mononuclear cells (PBMCs), taken at new diagnosis, from a patient treated with antithyroid drugs. The receptors derive from a young woman with Graves disease. CDR3s include the opening cysteine and the closing phenylalanine or tryptophan. The D gene is left open where the match is weak. The size field is filled for only some rows; it gives once, few, many or a size class.

CDR3aa: CASSLDNTGELFF
CDR3nt: TGTGCCAGCAGTTTAGATAACACCGGGGAGCTGTTTTTT
d_gene: .
v_gene: TRBV5-1
abundance: many
j_gene: TRBJ2-2

CDR3aa: CASRRQGLSSPLHF
CDR3nt: TGTGCCAGCAGGCGACAGGGACTAAGTTCACCCCTCCACTTT
d_gene: TRBD1
v_gene: TRBV28
abundance: .
j_gene: TRBJ1-6

CDR3aa: CASSTGGSKAFF
CDR3nt: TGTGCCAGCAGTACAGGGGGGTCGAAAGCTTTCTTT
d_gene: TRBD1
v_gene: TRBV6-2/TRBV6-3
abundance: .
j_gene: TRBJ1-1

CDR3aa: CASSEGDSGLQETQYF
CDR3nt: TGTGCCAGCAGTGAGGGAGATAGCGGGTTGCAAGAGACCCAGTACTTC
d_gene: TRBD2
v_gene: TRBV28
abundance: many
j_gene: TRBJ2-5

CDR3aa: CASSGAGVVARGYTF
CDR3nt: TGTGCCAGCAGTGGGGCCGGGGTCGTAGCTAGGGGCTACACCTTC
d_gene: .
v_gene: TRBV28
abundance: many
j_gene: TRBJ1-2

CDR3aa: CASSSQGADEQFF
CDR3nt: TGTGCCAGCAGTTCCCAGGGGGCGGATGAGCAGTTCTTC
d_gene: TRBD1
v_gene: TRBV6-5
abundance: few
j_gene: TRBJ2-1

CDR3aa: CASRLRPGARELFF
CDR3nt: TGTGCCAGCAGGTTGAGACCGGGCGCCAGGGAGCTGTTTTTT
d_gene: .
v_gene: TRBV5-5
abundance: few
j_gene: TRBJ2-2

CDR3aa: CASSFGHYEQYF
CDR3nt: TGTGCCAGCAGCTTTGGTCACTACGAGCAGTACTTC
d_gene: .
v_gene: TRBV5-5
abundance: few
j_gene: TRBJ2-7

CDR3aa: CASSSGTVGRPRAFF
CDR3nt: TGTGCCAGCAGCTCCGGGACGGTAGGCAGACCTCGGGCTTTCTTT
d_gene: .
v_gene: TRBV7-6
abundance: many
j_gene: TRBJ1-1

CDR3aa: CATSDTTGGSYEQYF
CDR3nt: TGTGCCACCAGTGACACAACAGGGGGTTCGTACGAGCAGTACTTC
d_gene: TRBD1
v_gene: TRBV24-1
abundance: many
j_gene: TRBJ2-7

CDR3aa: CASSSGTNEKLFF
CDR3nt: TGCGCCAGCAGCTCAGGAACTAATGAAAAACTGTTTTTT
d_gene: .
v_gene: TRBV5-1
abundance: many
j_gene: TRBJ1-4

CDR3aa: CASSFTDDQPQHF
CDR3nt: TGTGCCAGCAGTTTCACAGACGATCAGCCCCAGCATTTT
d_gene: .
v_gene: TRBV12-3/TRBV12-4
abundance: many
j_gene: TRBJ1-5

CDR3aa: CASSLGQGPFTFSYEQYF
CDR3nt: TGTGCCAGCAGCTTAGGGCAGGGGCCTTTTACCTTTTCCTACGAGCAGTACTTC
d_gene: .
v_gene: TRBV7-9
abundance: few
j_gene: TRBJ2-7

CDR3aa: CASGAPRLGEKLFF
CDR3nt: TGTGCCAGCGGAGCCCCACGATTAGGGGAAAAACTGTTTTTT
d_gene: .
v_gene: TRBV28
abundance: few
j_gene: TRBJ1-4

CDR3aa: CASRDALSYEQYF
CDR3nt: TGTGCCAGCAGGGACGCCTTATCCTACGAGCAGTACTTC
d_gene: .
v_gene: TRBV2
abundance: few
j_gene: TRBJ2-7

CDR3aa: CSATGGVEYGHIQYF
CDR3nt: TGCAGTGCTACGGGGGGGGTGGAATACGGCCACATTCAGTACTTC
d_gene: TRBD2
v_gene: TRBV20-1
abundance: few
j_gene: TRBJ2-4

CDR3aa: CASSRVGSNQPQHF
CDR3nt: TGTGCCAGCAGCCGGGTGGGTAGCAATCAGCCCCAGCATTTT
d_gene: .
v_gene: TRBV28
abundance: many
j_gene: TRBJ1-5

CDR3aa: CAWSAAGEGREQYF
CDR3nt: TGTGCCTGGAGTGCGGCAGGGGAAGGGCGCGAGCAGTACTTC
d_gene: .
v_gene: TRBV30
abundance: .
j_gene: TRBJ2-7

CDR3aa: CASSLWGASYEQYF
CDR3nt: TGTGCCAGCAGTTTGTGGGGGGCGTCGTACGAGCAGTACTTC
d_gene: .
v_gene: TRBV5-1
abundance: many
j_gene: TRBJ2-7

CDR3aa: CASSLPPQVPLHF
CDR3nt: TGTGCCAGCAGTTTACCACCACAGGTTCCCCTCCACTTT
d_gene: .
v_gene: TRBV28
abundance: many
j_gene: TRBJ1-6

CDR3aa: CASKYRVHGYTF
CDR3nt: TGTGCCAGCAAATACAGGGTCCATGGCTACACCTTC
d_gene: .
v_gene: TRBV28
abundance: many
j_gene: TRBJ1-2

CDR3aa: CASSPGQPQNSPLHF
CDR3nt: TGTGCCAGCTCACCTGGACAGCCTCAGAATTCACCCCTCCACTTT
d_gene: .
v_gene: TRBV18
abundance: .
j_gene: TRBJ1-6

CDR3aa: CASSSRRNTEAFF
CDR3nt: TGTGCCAGCAGCTCCCGAAGAAACACTGAAGCTTTCTTT
d_gene: .
v_gene: TRBV7-9
abundance: many
j_gene: TRBJ1-1

CDR3aa: CASRGGLNFGANVLTF
CDR3nt: TGTGCCAGCAGGGGAGGACTAAACTTTGGGGCCAACGTCCTGACTTTC
d_gene: .
v_gene: TRBV2
abundance: many
j_gene: TRBJ2-6

CDR3aa: CASNTQGPLNEKLFF
CDR3nt: TGTGCCAGCAACACACAGGGACCGCTTAATGAAAAACTGTTTTTT
d_gene: .
v_gene: TRBV2
abundance: many
j_gene: TRBJ1-4

CDR3aa: CASSLLTSGRKETQYF
CDR3nt: TGTGCCAGCAGTTTATTGACTAGCGGGAGAAAGGAGACCCAGTACTTC
d_gene: TRBD2
v_gene: TRBV2
abundance: many
j_gene: TRBJ2-5

CDR3aa: CASSLAGAGYGYTF
CDR3nt: TGTGCCAGCAGCTTGGCGGGGGCGGGGTATGGCTACACCTTC
d_gene: .
v_gene: TRBV5-4
abundance: few
j_gene: TRBJ1-2

CDR3aa: CASRLRQGAAEAFF
CDR3nt: TGTGCCAGCCGACTCCGACAGGGCGCAGCTGAAGCTTTCTTT
d_gene: TRBD1
v_gene: TRBV6-4
abundance: .
j_gene: TRBJ1-1

CDR3aa: CSVGTGELFF
CDR3nt: TGCAGTGTAGGCACCGGGGAGCTGTTTTTT
d_gene: .
v_gene: TRBV20-1
abundance: many
j_gene: TRBJ2-2

CDR3aa: CASRPSLYGQGNLHYGYTF
CDR3nt: TGTGCCAGTAGACCAAGTCTTTACGGACAGGGAAATTTACACTATGGCTACACCTTC
d_gene: TRBD1
v_gene: TRBV19
abundance: .
j_gene: TRBJ1-2

CDR3aa: CSATGGERPYGYTF
CDR3nt: TGCAGTGCTACCGGTGGAGAACGACCCTATGGCTACACCTTC
d_gene: .
v_gene: TRBV20-1
abundance: many
j_gene: TRBJ1-2

CDR3aa: CASSRRQGPSNYGYTF
CDR3nt: TGTGCCAGCAGTCGCCGACAGGGGCCCTCTAACTATGGCTACACCTTC
d_gene: TRBD1
v_gene: TRBV27
abundance: few
j_gene: TRBJ1-2

CDR3aa: CASSVGGSKNIQYF
CDR3nt: TGTGCCAGCAGTGTAGGGGGGTCCAAAAACATTCAGTACTTC
d_gene: .
v_gene: TRBV2
abundance: many
j_gene: TRBJ2-4

CDR3aa: CASSLTHLSGGETQYF
CDR3nt: TGTGCCAGCAGCTTAACCCACTTATCTGGGGGGGAGACCCAGTACTTC
d_gene: .
v_gene: TRBV7-3
abundance: .
j_gene: TRBJ2-5

CDR3aa: CALRQGHTGELFF
CDR3nt: TGTGCCTTACGGCAGGGGCACACCGGGGAGCTGTTTTTT
d_gene: .
v_gene: TRBV12-3/TRBV12-4
abundance: few
j_gene: TRBJ2-2

CDR3aa: CASSQLQGGLAGVYEQYF
CDR3nt: TGCGCCAGCAGCCAACTTCAAGGGGGACTAGCGGGAGTCTACGAGCAGTACTTC
d_gene: TRBD2
v_gene: TRBV4-1
abundance: .
j_gene: TRBJ2-7

CDR3aa: CASRVNGEAFF
CDR3nt: TGTGCCAGCAGAGTAAACGGTGAAGCTTTCTTT
d_gene: .
v_gene: TRBV28
abundance: many
j_gene: TRBJ1-1

CDR3aa: CASSLPRGGYSSGANVLTF
CDR3nt: TGTGCCAGCAGCTTACCCAGGGGGGGGTATTCCTCTGGGGCCAACGTCCTGACTTTC
d_gene: .
v_gene: TRBV11-2
abundance: .
j_gene: TRBJ2-6

CDR3aa: CASGTLFYEQYF
CDR3nt: TGTGCCAGCGGGACCCTCTTCTACGAGCAGTACTTC
d_gene: .
v_gene: TRBV2
abundance: .
j_gene: TRBJ2-7

CDR3aa: CASGLTGTLSPGGNIQCF
CDR3nt: TGTGCTAGTGGTTTGACGGGGACTCTCTCTCCTGGGGGAAACATTCAGTGCTTC
d_gene: .
v_gene: TRBV12-5
abundance: .
j_gene: TRBJ2-4

CDR3aa: CASRIQGVDTGELFF
CDR3nt: TGTGCCAGCAGAATACAGGGGGTAGACACCGGGGAGCTGTTTTTT
d_gene: TRBD1
v_gene: TRBV28
abundance: few
j_gene: TRBJ2-2

CDR3aa: CASSKTSGRAPDTQYF
CDR3nt: TGTGCCAGCAGTAAGACTAGCGGGAGGGCCCCAGATACGCAGTATTTT
d_gene: TRBD2
v_gene: TRBV2
abundance: many
j_gene: TRBJ2-3

CDR3aa: CASSQDDTDQKETQYF
CDR3nt: TGTGCCAGCAGCCAGGATGACACTGACCAGAAAGAGACCCAGTACTTC
d_gene: .
v_gene: TRBV4-2
abundance: .
j_gene: TRBJ2-5